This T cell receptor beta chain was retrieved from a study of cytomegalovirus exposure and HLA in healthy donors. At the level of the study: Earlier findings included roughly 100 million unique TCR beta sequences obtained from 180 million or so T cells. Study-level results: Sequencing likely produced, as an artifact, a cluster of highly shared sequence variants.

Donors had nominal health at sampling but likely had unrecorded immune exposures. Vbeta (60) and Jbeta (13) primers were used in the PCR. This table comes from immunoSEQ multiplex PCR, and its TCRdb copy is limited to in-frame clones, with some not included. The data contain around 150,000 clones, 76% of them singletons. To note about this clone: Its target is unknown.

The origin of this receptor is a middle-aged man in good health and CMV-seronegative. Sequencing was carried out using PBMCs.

CDR3 in amino acids: CASSGQGNRGSHGNYGYTF. The CDR3 DNA sequence: TGTGCCAGCAGTGGACAGGGAAATCGGGGAAGTCACGGAAACTATGGCTACACCTTC. This chain joins TRBV14 and TRBJ1-2, with 8 bases lining up with TRBD1. Germline V gene lookup returns CDR1 SGHDN and CDR2 FVKESK. V trimming: 6 bases; J trimming: 2 bases; junction bases outside the gene matches: 20. This CDR3 comprises 19 residues.